These 17 T cell receptor beta chains came from one sample sequenced in a study of blood T cells in healthy people across ages. Alongside a J-beta primer mix, a sample-barcoded 5' primer served in a second PCR lasting roughly 7 to 11 cycles. TCRdb used MiXCR to reprocess the 5' RACE reads, holding one entry per CDR3 protein. Of hundreds of thousands of distinct CDR3 sequences in the sample, roughly 31% were seen once. Sequenced material: blood. These receptors originate from an elderly woman in good health.

Many counts were recorded for this clonotype. J is TRBJ2-7 and V is TRBV30; no reliable D call. The CDR3 is made up of 11 amino acids. With 1 base removed from V and 2 bases from J, the gap between germline ends came to 3 bases. The V gene's germline CDR1 is GTSNPN and CDR2 SVGIG (reference sequence). CDR3 DNA: TGTGCCTGGAGTGAAGCCTACGAGCAGTACTTC. This codes for CAWSEAYEQYF.

In the case of this clonotype: Being one base from a much bigger clone, this may be a read error. J is TRBJ2-4 and V is TRBV28, with 12 bases that match TRBD1. The J call may be mistaken, given a closer DNA end match to TRBJ2-7. Germline V gene data show CDR1 as MDHEN and CDR2 as SYDVKM. The CDR3 totals 15 residues. The CDR3 spells CANSPGQGAPYEQYF. The CDR3 DNA is TGTGCCAACAGTCCGGGACAGGGGGCCCCCTACGAGCAGTACTTC.

The sample holds a few counts of this clonotype. V usage is TRBV3-1 and J usage is TRBJ2-2; 8 bases line up with TRBD2. With V trimmed by 5 bases and J by 6 bases, 5 bases remained unmatched. The germline CDR1 and CDR2 sequences are LGHDT and YNNKEL (reference sequence). This CDR3 has 14 amino acids. The CDR3 nucleotides read TGTGCCAGCAGCTCGGGGGGGATCTCCGGGGAGCTGTTTTTT. Amino acid sequence: CASSSGGISGELFF.

In its sample, this clonotype was seen a few times. The J gene is TRBJ2-6, the V gene TRBV30; D is possibly TRBD1 (5 bases). From germline, CDR1 is GTSNPN and CDR2 SVGIG (reference sequence). Deletions cut 5 bases from V and 0 bases from J, with 5 bases between. The CDR3 has 13 residues. The CDR3, as DNA: TGTGCCTGGGGACACTCTGGGGCCAACGTCCTGACTTTC. Its protein product is CAWGHSGANVLTF. Based on the CDR3 plus reference TRBV30 and TRBJ2-6, the full variable domain is SQTIHQWPATLVQPVGSPLSLECTVEGTSNPNLYWYRQAAGRGLQLLFYSVGIGQISSEVPQNLSASRPQDRQFILSSKKLLLSDSGFYLCAWGHSGANVLTFGAGSRLTVL.

This clonotype was observed at least ten times. The rearrangement joins TRBV20-1 to TRBJ2-7; D is unresolved. Per germline, CDR1 DFQATT and CDR2 SNEGSKA (reference sequence). The germline V and J ends were trimmed by 3 bases and 3 bases, with 12 bases remaining between them. CDR3 length equals 13 residues. CDR3 protein: CSARPHPGYEQYF. The CDR3 DNA is TGCAGTGCTAGGCCCCACCCAGGCTACGAGCAGTACTTC.

The CDR3 DNA is TGCGCCAGCAGCTTAGCCAGGACAGGGGTCTACGAGCAGTACTTC. Its protein is CASSLARTGVYEQYF. The chain recombines TRBV5-1 with TRBJ2-7; 9 nucleotides align to TRBD1. The CDR3 runs 15 residues. CDR1 SGHRS and CDR2 YFSETQ come from the germline V gene. J lost 3 bases, V lost 2 bases, and 6 bases had no gene match.

This clonotype was seen only a few times. The chain is built from TRBV6-1 and TRBJ2-7, with D possibly being TRBD2 (5 bases). CDR1 is MNHNS, CDR2 SASEGT, per germline. Deletions cut 5 bases from V and 0 bases from J, with 14 bases between. The CDR3 has 15 amino acids. This CDR3 is CASSRDKDSSYEQYF. Written as DNA, the CDR3 is TGTGCCAGCAGTAGAGACAAGGACTCCTCCTACGAGCAGTACTTC.

This clonotype was detected ten times or more. The rearrangement links TRBV28 to TRBJ1-2, with D possibly being TRBD1 (6 bases). The CDR3 extends over 14 amino acids. V lost 2 bases and J lost 4, with 11 bases in between. The germline V gene encodes CDR1 MDHEN and CDR2 SYDVKM. The CDR3 protein is CASSLPRGVYGYTF. CDR3 in DNA: TGTGCCAGCAGTTTACCCAGGGGTGTCTATGGCTACACCTTC.

This chain uses TRBV12-2 with TRBJ2-7. TRBV12-2 corresponds to a pseudogene. This CDR3 contains 18 residues. CDR3 sequence (DNA): TGTGCAAGTCGCTTAGCAAATATACACAGCGGGGGCGCCTACGAGCAGTACTTC. It yields the protein CASRLANIHSGGAYEQYF.

This clonotype showed up many times. J is TRBJ2-3 and V is TRBV20-1; TRBD1 matches at 7 bases. The CDR3 sequence is 15 residues long. Germline CDR1 reads DFQATT; CDR2 reads SNEGSKA (reference sequence). The trim removed 6 bases at V and 3 bases at J, leaving 12 bases unmatched. CDR3 in amino acids: CSATKTGVSTDTQYF. The CDR3 DNA sequence: TGCAGTGCGACCAAAACAGGGGTTTCGACAGATACGCAGTATTTT.

The table lists this clonotype with many counts. This chain joins TRBV4-3 and TRBJ1-6; D ambiguous. Germline V gene lookup returns CDR1 LGHNA and CDR2 YSLEER. V was shortened by 1 base and J by 5 bases, with 9 bases between the two germline ends. The CDR3 runs to 15 residues. The DNA of the CDR3 is TGCGCCAGCAGCCAAGTTGGGTTCGATAATTCACCCCTCCACTTT. It codes for CASSQVGFDNSPLHF.

About this clonotype itself: A much bigger clone sits one base away, suggesting this may be a read error. This rearrangement joins TRBV6-5 to TRBJ1-2, with 9 bases aligning to TRBD1. Germline assignment: CDR1 MNHEY and CDR2 SVGAGI. Germline trimming cut 0 bases from V and 8 bases from J; bases unmatched to any gene: 10. CDR3 size: 16 residues. CDR3 DNA sequence: TGTGCCAGCAGTTACTCGACAGGGACAGGGTGGAGCGGCTACACCTTC. Encoded protein: CASSYSTGTGWSGYTF.

In its sample, this clonotype was seen a few times. The rearrangement uses TRBV4-3 and TRBJ1-4; D unresolved. This CDR3 contains 16 residues. The V gene's germline CDR1 is LGHNA and CDR2 YSLEER. Trimming took off 3 bases at V and 0 bases at J, with 11 bases between the two ends. The CDR3 region is CASSQTIVATNEKLFF. DNA of the CDR3: TGCGCCAGCAGCCAGACCATAGTGGCAACTAATGAAAAACTGTTTTTT.

This clonotype showed up many times. The chain has TRBV20-1 and TRBJ2-5, with TRBD2 matching over 7 bases. Germline CDR1 and CDR2: DFQATT and SNEGSKA (reference sequence). The CDR3 loop spans 15 amino acids. J gave up 2 bases and V 3 bases, and 9 bases lay outside the gene matches. As DNA, the CDR3 is TGCAGTGCTAGTGTCTTCGGGGGGAATCAAGAGACCCAGTACTTC. Its translation is CSASVFGGNQETQYF.

This clonotype has just a few counts. This chain connects TRBV2 to TRBJ1-1, with 9 bases that match TRBD1. CDR3 length: 15 residues. Losses at the gene ends were 6 bases for V and 1 base for J; bases not matched to a gene: 6. Germline V gene data show CDR1 as SNHLY and CDR2 as FYNNEI. The CDR3 reads CASRAQGAGNTEAFF. DNA for the CDR3: TGTGCCAGCAGGGCACAGGGGGCAGGGAACACTGAAGCTTTCTTT.

On this clonotype: Sequence at one end of the junction differs from germline and may be a read error. The V gene is TRBV12-3 or TRBV12-4, the J gene TRBJ1-1; D is perhaps TRBD1 (5 bases). The length of the CDR3 is 11 residues. The CDR3 DNA sequence: TGTGCCAGCAGTCAGGGAGCTGAGGCTTTCTTT. It encodes CASSQGAEAFF.

Turning to this clonotype: Being one base from a much bigger clone, this may be a read error. Here the CDR3 omits its conserved ending phenylalanine or tryptophan, so a read error is the likely source. The chain employs TRBV15 and TRBJ1-2; 9 bases fit TRBD1. This CDR3 is built from 13 residues. J lost 7 bases, V lost 5 bases, and 5 bases had no gene match. In germline, CDR1 is LNHNV, CDR2 YYDKDF (reference sequence). CDR3 residues: CATSLGTGPGYTC. The CDR3 DNA follows: TGTGCCACCAGCCTCGGGACAGGGCCTGGCTACACCTGC.